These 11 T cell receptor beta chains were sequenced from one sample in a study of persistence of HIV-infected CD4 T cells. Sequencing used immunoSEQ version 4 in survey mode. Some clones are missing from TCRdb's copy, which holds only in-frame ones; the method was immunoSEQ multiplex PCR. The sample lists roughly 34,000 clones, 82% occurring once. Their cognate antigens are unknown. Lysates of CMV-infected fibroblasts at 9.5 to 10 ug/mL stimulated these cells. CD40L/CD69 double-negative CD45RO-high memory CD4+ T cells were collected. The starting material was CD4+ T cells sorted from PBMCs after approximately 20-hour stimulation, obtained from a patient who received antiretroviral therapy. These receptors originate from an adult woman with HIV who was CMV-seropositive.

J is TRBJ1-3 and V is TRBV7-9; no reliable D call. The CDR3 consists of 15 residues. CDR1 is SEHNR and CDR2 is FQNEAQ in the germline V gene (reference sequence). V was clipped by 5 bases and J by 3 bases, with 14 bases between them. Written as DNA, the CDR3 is TGTGCCAGCAGCCGCCCGAGTGGGAATGGAAACACCATATATTTT. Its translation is CASSRPSGNGNTIYF.

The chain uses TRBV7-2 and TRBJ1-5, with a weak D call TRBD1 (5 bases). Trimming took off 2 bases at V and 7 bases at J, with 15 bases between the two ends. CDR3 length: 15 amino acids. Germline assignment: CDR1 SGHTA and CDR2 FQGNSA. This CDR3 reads CASSLFTAGRQPQHF. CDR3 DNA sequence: TGTGCCAGCAGCTTATTTACGGCAGGGCGACAGCCCCAGCATTTT.

The CDR3 region is CASSQNRGSKVYEQYF. CDR3 DNA: TGTGCCAGCAGTCAAAATCGGGGGAGCAAGGTCTACGAGCAGTACTTC. The chain uses TRBV14 and TRBJ2-7; possibly TRBD2 for D (6 bases). V lost 6 bases and J lost 3, with 21 bases in between. The germline V gene encodes CDR1 SGHDN and CDR2 FVKESK. The CDR3 extends over 16 amino acids.

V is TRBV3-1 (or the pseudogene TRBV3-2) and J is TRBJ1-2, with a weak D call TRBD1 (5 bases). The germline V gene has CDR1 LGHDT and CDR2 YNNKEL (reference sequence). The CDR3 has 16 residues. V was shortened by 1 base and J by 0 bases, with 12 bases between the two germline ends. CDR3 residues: CASSQGGPLSNYGYTF. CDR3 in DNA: TGTGCCAGCAGCCAAGGGGGCCCTCTGTCTAACTATGGCTACACCTTC.

The CDR3 coding sequence is TGTGCCAGCAGTTTAGCAGCGCGACGCGGCTACACCTTC. This codes for CASSLAARRGYTF. The chain links TRBV12-3 or TRBV12-4 to TRBJ1-2, with D unresolved. There are 13 residues in the CDR3. The V and J ends lost 0 bases and 8 bases respectively, with 10 bases between them.

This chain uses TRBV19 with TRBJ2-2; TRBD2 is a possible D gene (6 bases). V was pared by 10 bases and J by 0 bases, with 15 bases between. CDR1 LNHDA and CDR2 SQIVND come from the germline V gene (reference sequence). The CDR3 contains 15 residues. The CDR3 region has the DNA TGTGCCACCCGATCGGGGGTTTCGAACACCGGGGAGCTGTTTTTT. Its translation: CATRSGVSNTGELFF.

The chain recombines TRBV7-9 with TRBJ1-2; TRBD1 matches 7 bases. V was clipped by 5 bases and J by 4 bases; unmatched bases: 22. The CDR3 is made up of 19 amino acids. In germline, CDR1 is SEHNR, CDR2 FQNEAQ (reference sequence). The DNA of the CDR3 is TGTGCCAGCAGCCGATATGTGGACAGGCAAGGGGGTAGGTCCTATGGCTACACCTTC. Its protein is CASSRYVDRQGGRSYGYTF.

DNA of the CDR3: TGTGCCACGGGGGGAGAAACAGGTTCCCTCTCCTACGAGCAGTACTTC. Translating it yields CATGGETGSLSYEQYF. V usage is TRBV10-3 and J usage is TRBJ2-7; the match to TRBD2 covers 7 bases. Trimming at V came to 10 bases and at J to 0 bases, leaving 15 bases not matched to a gene. There are 16 residues in the CDR3. The V gene's germline CDR1 is ENHRY and CDR2 SYGVKD.

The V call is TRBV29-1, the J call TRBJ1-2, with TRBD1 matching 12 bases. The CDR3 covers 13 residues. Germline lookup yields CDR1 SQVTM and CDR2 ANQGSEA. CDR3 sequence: CTKSGTGGSGYTF. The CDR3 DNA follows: TGCACCAAGTCCGGGACAGGGGGCTCTGGCTACACCTTC. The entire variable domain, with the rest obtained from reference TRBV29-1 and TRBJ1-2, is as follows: SAVISQKPSRDICQRGTSLTIQCQVDSQVTMMFWYRQQPGQSLTLIATANQGSEATYESGFVIDKFPISRPNLTFSTLTVSNMSPEDSSIYLCTKSGTGGSGYTFGSGTRLTVV.

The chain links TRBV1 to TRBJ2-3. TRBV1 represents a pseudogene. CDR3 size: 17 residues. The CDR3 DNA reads TGCACCAGCAGCCAAGATCGGAAGGGCGGTGGCACAGATACGCAGTATTTT. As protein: CTSSQDRKGGGTDTQYF.

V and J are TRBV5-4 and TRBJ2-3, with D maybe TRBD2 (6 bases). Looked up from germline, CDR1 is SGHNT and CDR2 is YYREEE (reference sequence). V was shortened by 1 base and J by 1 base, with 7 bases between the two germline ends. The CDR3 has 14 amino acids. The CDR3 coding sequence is TGTGCCAGCAGCTTGCCTAGCGGCACAGATACGCAGTATTTT. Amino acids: CASSLPSGTDTQYF.